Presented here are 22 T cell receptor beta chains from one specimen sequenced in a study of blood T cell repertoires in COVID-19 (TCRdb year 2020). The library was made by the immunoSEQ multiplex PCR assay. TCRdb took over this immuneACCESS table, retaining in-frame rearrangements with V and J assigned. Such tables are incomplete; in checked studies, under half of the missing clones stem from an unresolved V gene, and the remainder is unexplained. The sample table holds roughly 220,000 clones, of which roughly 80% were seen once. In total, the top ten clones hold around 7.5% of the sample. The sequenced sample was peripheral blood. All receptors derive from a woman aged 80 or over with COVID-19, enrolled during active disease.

CDR3 residues: CAWSQGTYGYTF. The CDR3 coding sequence is TGTGCCTGGAGTCAGGGGACCTATGGCTACACCTTC. This chain links TRBV30 with TRBJ1-2; D may be TRBD1 (6 bases). Per the germline V gene, CDR1 is GTSNPN and CDR2 is SVGIG (reference sequence). The CDR3 sequence is 12 residues long. The germline V and J ends were trimmed by 2 bases and 4 bases, with 8 bases remaining between them. The entire variable domain, with the rest obtained from reference TRBV30 and TRBJ1-2, is as follows: SQTIHQWPATLVQPVGSPLSLECTVEGTSNPNLYWYRQAAGRGLQLLFYSVGIGQISSEVPQNLSASRPQDRQFILSSKKLLLSDSGFYLCAWSQGTYGYTFGSGTRLTVV.

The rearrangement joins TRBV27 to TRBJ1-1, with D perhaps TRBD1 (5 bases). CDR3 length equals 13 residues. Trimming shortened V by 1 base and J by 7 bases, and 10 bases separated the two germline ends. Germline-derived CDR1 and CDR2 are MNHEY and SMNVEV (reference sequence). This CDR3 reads CASSLYYRHEAFF. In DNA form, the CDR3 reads TGTGCCAGCAGTTTATATTACAGGCATGAAGCTTTCTTT.

CDR3 residues: CASSYSGKIEQFF. In DNA, the CDR3 is TGTGCCAGCAGCTATAGCGGGAAGATTGAGCAGTTCTTC. The V call is TRBV7-9, the J call TRBJ2-1; 8 bases map to TRBD2. This CDR3 contains 13 residues. Germline V gives CDR1 SEHNR, CDR2 FQNEAQ (reference sequence). Trimming removed 4 bases from V and 9 bases from J; junction bases left unmatched: 5.

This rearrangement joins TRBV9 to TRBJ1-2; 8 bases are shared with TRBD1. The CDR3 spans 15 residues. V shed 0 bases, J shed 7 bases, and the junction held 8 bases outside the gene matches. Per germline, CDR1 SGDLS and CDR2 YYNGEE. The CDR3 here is CASSVAAGQGVGYTF. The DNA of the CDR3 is TGTGCCAGCAGCGTAGCTGCCGGACAGGGAGTTGGCTACACCTTC.

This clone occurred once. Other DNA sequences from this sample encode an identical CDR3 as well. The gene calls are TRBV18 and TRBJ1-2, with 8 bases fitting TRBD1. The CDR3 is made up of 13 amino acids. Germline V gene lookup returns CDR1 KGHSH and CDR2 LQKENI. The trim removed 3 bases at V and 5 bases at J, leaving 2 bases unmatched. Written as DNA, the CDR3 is TGTGCCAGCTCACCGGGACAGGATTATGGCTACACCTTC. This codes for CASSPGQDYGYTF.

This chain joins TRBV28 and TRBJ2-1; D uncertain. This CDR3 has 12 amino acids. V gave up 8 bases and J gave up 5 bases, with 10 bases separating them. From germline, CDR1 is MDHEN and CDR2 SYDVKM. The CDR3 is CASGQRHNEQFF. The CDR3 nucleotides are TGTGCCAGCGGGCAGAGACACAATGAGCAGTTCTTC.

CDR3 region: CASSQDSGGNTEAFF. CDR3 DNA: TGTGCCAGCAGCCAAGATTCAGGGGGTAACACTGAAGCTTTCTTT. The rearrangement joins TRBV3-1 (or the pseudogene TRBV3-2) to TRBJ1-1; 7 positions agree with TRBD1. V dropped 0 bases and J dropped 2; count of bases not matched to a gene: 3. The CDR3 covers 15 residues. The germline gives CDR1 LGHDT, CDR2 YNNKEL (reference sequence).

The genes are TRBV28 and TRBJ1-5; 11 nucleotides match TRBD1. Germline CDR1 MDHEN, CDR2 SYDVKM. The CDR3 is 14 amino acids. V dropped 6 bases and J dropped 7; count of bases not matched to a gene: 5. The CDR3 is CASSLDRGRQPQHF. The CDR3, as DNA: TGTGCCAGCAGCCTGGACAGGGGGCGACAGCCCCAGCATTTT.

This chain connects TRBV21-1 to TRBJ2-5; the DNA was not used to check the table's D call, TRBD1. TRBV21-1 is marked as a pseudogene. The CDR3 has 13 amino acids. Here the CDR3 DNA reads TGTGCCAGCAGCAGAGCCAGTAAAGAGACCCAGTACTTC. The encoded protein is CASSRASKETQYF.

The CDR3 sequence is CASGLQGGNEKLFF. CDR3 nucleotide sequence: TGTGCCAGTGGATTACAGGGCGGAAATGAAAAACTGTTTTTT. The V and J genes are TRBV19 and TRBJ1-4; tentative D call: TRBD1 (6 bases). CDR3 length: 14 residues. Germline V lookup: CDR1 LNHDA, CDR2 SQIVND (reference sequence). Trimming took off 8 bases at V and 5 bases at J, with 15 bases between the two ends.

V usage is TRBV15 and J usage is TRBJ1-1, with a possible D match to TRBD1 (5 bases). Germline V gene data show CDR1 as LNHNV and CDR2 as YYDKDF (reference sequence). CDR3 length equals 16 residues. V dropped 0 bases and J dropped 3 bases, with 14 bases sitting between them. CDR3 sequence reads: CATSRDPRGEDTEAFF. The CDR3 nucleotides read TGTGCCACCAGCAGAGATCCACGGGGGGAGGACACTGAAGCTTTCTTT.

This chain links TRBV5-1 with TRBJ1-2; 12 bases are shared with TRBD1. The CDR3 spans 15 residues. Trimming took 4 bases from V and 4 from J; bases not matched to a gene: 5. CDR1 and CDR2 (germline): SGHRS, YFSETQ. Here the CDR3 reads CASSTGTGGIYGYTF. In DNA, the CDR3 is TGCGCCAGCAGCACTGGGACAGGGGGCATCTATGGCTACACCTTC.

Here the CDR3 reads CASSATGETQYF. The CDR3, as DNA: TGTGCCAGCAGCGCAACAGGGGAGACCCAGTACTTC. The chain couples TRBV9 to TRBJ2-5, with D perhaps matching TRBD1 (6 bases). The V gene's germline CDR1 is SGDLS and CDR2 YYNGEE. The CDR3 consists of 12 residues. Trimming shortened V by 3 bases and J by 5 bases, and 8 bases separated the two germline ends.

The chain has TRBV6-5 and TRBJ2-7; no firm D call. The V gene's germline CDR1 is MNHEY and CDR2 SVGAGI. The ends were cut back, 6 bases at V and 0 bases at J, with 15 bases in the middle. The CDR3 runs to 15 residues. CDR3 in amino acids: CASRLLTTSSYEQYF. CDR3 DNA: TGTGCCAGCAGATTGCTGACAACGAGCTCCTACGAGCAGTACTTC.

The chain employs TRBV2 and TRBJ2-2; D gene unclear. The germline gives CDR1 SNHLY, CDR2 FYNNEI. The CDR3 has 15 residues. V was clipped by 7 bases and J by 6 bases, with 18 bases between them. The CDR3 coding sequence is TGTGCCAGCAAGGTGGGCTTGGCTTTAGCCGGGGAGCTGTTTTTT. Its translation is CASKVGLALAGELFF. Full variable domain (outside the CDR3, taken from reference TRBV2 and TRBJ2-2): EPEVTQTPSHQVTQMGQEVILRCVPISNHLYFYWYRQILGQKVEFLVSFYNNEISEKSEIFDDQFSVERPDGSNFTLKIRSTKLEDSAMYFCASKVGLALAGELFFGEGSRLTVL.

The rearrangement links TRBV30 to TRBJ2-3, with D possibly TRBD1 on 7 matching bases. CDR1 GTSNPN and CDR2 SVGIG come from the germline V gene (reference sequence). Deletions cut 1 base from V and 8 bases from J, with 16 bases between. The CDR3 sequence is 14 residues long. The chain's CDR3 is CAWSEGAGKGTQYF. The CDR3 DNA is TGTGCCTGGAGTGAGGGGGCGGGGAAAGGTACGCAGTATTTT.

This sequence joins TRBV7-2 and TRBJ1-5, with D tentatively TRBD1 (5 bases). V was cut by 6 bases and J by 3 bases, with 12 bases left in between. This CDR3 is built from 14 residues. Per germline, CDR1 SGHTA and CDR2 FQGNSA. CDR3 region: CASSFRGYNQPQHF. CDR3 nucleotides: TGTGCCAGCAGTTTTAGGGGCTACAATCAGCCCCAGCATTTT.

CDR3 in amino acids: CAGQTSGRSYEQYF. The DNA of the CDR3 is TGTGCCGGCCAGACTAGCGGGAGATCCTACGAGCAGTACTTC. The rearrangement uses TRBV2 and TRBJ2-7, with 12 bases lining up with TRBD2. V lost 11 bases and J lost 1; bases outside the gene matches: 6. Germline V lookup: CDR1 SNHLY, CDR2 FYNNEI. The CDR3 sequence is 14 residues long.

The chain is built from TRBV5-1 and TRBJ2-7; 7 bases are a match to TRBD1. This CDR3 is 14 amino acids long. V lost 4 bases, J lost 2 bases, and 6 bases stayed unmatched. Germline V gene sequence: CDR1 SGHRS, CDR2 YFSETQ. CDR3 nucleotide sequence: TGCGCCAGCAGCCAACAGGGGCCCCCCTACGAGCAGTACTTC. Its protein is CASSQQGPPYEQYF.

The CDR3: CASSEVQGGTGELFF. CDR3 DNA: TGTGCCAGCAGTGAAGTCCAGGGGGGCACCGGGGAGCTGTTTTTT. The gene calls are TRBV2 and TRBJ2-2; D is possibly TRBD1 (7 bases). The V gene lost 1 base and the J gene lost 4 bases, with 10 bases spanning the gap. This CDR3 region has 15 residues. Germline V gene lookup returns CDR1 SNHLY and CDR2 FYNNEI.

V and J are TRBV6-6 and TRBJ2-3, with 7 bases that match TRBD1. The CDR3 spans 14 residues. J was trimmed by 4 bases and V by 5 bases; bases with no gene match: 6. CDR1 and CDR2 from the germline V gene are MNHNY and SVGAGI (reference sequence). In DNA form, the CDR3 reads TGTGCCAGCAGTCTACAGGGGAAGTCAGATACGCAGTATTTT. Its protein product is CASSLQGKSDTQYF.

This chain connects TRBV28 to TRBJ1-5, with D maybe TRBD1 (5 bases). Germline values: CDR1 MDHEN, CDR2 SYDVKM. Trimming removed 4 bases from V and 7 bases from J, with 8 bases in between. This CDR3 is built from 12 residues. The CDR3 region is CASSWGVQPQHF. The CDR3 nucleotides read TGTGCCAGCAGTTGGGGGGTCCAGCCCCAGCATTTT. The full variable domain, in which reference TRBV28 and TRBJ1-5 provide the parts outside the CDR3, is DVKVTQSSRYLVKRTGEKVFLECVQDMDHENMFWYRQDPGLGLRLIYFSYDVKMKEKGDIPEGYSVSREKKERFSLILESASTNQTSMYLCASSWGVQPQHFGDGTRLSIL.